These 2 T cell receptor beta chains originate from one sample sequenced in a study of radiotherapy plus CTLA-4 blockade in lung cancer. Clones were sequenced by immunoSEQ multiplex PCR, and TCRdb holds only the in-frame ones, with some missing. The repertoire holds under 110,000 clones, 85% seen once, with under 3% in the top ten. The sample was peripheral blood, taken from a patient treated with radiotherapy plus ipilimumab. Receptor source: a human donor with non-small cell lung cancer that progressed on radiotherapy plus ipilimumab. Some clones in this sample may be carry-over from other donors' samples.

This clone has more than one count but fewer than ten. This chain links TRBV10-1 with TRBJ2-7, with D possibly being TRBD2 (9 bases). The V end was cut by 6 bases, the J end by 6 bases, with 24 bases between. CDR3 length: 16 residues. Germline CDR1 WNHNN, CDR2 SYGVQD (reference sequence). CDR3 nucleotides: TGCGCCAGCAGACCAAGCCAGGGGGCGGGGGGGCTCGAGCAGTACTTC. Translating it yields CASRPSQGAGGLEQYF.

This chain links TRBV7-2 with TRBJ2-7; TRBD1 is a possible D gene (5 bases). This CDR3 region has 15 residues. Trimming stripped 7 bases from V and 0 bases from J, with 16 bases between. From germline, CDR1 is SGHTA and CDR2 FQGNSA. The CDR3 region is CASTLPPGPSYEQYF. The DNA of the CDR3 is TGTGCCAGCACCCTTCCGCCAGGGCCCTCCTACGAGCAGTACTTC.